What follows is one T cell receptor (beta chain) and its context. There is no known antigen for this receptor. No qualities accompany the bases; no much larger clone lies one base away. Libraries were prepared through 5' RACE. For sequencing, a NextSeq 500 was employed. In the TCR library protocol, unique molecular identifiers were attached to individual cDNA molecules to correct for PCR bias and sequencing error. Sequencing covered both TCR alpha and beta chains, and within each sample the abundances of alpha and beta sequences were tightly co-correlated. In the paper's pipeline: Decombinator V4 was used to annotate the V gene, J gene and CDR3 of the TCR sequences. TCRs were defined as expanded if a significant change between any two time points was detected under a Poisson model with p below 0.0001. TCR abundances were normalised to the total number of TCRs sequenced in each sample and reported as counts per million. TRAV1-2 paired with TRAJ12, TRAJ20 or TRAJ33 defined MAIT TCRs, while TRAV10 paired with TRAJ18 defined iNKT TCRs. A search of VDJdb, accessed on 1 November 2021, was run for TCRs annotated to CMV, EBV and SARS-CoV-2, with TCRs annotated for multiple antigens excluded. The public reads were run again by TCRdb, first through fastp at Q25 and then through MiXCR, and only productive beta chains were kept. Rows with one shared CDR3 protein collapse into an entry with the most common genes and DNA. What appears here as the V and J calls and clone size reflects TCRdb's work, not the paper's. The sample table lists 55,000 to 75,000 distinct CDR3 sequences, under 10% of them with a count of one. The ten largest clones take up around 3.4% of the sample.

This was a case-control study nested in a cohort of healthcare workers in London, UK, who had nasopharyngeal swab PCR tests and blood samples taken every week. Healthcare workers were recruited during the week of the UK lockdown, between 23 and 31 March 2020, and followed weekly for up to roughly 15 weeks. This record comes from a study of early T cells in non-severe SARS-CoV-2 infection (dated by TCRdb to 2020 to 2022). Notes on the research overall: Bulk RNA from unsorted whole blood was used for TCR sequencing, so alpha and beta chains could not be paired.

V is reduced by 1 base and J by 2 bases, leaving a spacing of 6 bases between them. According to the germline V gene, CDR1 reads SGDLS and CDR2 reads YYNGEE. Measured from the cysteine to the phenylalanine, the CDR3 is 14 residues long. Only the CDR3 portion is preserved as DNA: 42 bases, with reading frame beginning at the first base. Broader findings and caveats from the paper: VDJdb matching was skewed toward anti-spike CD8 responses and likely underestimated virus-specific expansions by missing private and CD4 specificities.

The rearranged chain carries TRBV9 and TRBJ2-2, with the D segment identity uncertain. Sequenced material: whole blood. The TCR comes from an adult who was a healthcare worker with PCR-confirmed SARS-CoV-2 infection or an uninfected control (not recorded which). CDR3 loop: CASSVTTNTGELFF. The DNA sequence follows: TGTGCCAGCAGCGTAACGACAAACACCGGGGAGCTGTTTTTT.